These 27 T cell receptor beta chains share one sample of origin, sequenced in a study of molecular identifiers for immune sequencing clone quantification. From the PCR reads, TCRdb called clonotypes with MiXCR, one entry per CDR3 protein. This sample yields about 640,000 distinct CDR3 sequences, of which 15% to 20% are seen a single time; roughly 0.85% belongs to the top ten. Sequenced material: naive CD8+ T cells from blood, with Jurkat cell RNA spiked in. Subset indicated: FACS-sorted CD8+CD4-CCR7+CD45RA+ naive T cells. These receptors were collected from a human donor in good health. Some libraries in this study had Jurkat cell RNA spiked in.

This clonotype has at least ten counts. The gene calls are TRBV4-3 and TRBJ2-7; 7 nucleotides match TRBD1. The V gene's germline CDR1 is LGHNA and CDR2 YSLEER. The CDR3 extends over 19 amino acids. The junction had 23 bases not matched to a gene; V was cut back by 3 bases and J by 6 bases. CDR3 sequence: CASSHTPTQGPSSLCEQYF. The CDR3 DNA reads TGCGCCAGCAGCCACACTCCCACACAGGGGCCATCTTCCCTCTGCGAGCAGTACTTC.

This clonotype was seen only a few times. J is TRBJ2-7 and V is TRBV4-1; D uncertain. CDR1 is MGHRA and CDR2 is YSYEKL in the germline V gene. CDR3 length equals 13 residues. The V and J ends lost 5 bases and 7 bases respectively, with 15 bases between them. The CDR3 nucleotides read TGCGCCAGCAGCTTAGGGCTTAATGGGGAGCAGTACTTC. Encoded protein: CASSLGLNGEQYF.

Points on this clonotype: A read error may produce the germline difference seen at one junction end. This chain uses TRBV6-6 with TRBJ2-3, with TRBD1 matching over 10 bases. The germline CDR1 and CDR2 sequences are MNHNY and SVGAGI (reference sequence). The CDR3 extends over 16 amino acids. The chain's CDR3 is CASRPLGQGFNDTLYF. CDR3 sequence (DNA): TGTGCCAGCAGACCACTGGGACAGGGGTTTAACGATACGCTGTATTTT.

This clonotype was seen more than once but under ten times. The junction shows a germline mismatch at one end, possibly a read error. The chain is built from TRBV27 and TRBJ2-7; possible D gene TRBD1, 6 bases. The CDR3 consists of 14 residues. CDR1 is MNHEY, CDR2 SMNVEV, per germline (reference sequence). The CDR3 DNA follows: TGTGCCGGCAGCACGGACAGCGACCTATACGAGCAGTACTTC. Protein product: CAGSTDSDLYEQYF.

At least ten counts were recorded for this clonotype. The chain uses TRBV7-9 and TRBJ2-5; 11 nucleotides line up with TRBD2. Trimming at V came to 2 bases and at J to 3 bases, leaving 5 bases not matched to a gene. This CDR3 spans 16 amino acids. Germline V gene lookup returns CDR1 SEHNR and CDR2 FQNEAQ (reference sequence). The CDR3 region is CASSLTSGGLKETQYF. CDR3 nucleotides: TGTGCCAGCAGCTTAACTAGCGGGGGCCTAAAAGAGACCCAGTACTTC. Full variable domain (rest looked up from reference TRBV7-9 and TRBJ2-5): DTGVSQNPRHKITKRGQNVTFRCDPISEHNRLYWYRQTLGQGPEFLTYFQNEAQLEKSRLLSDRFSAERPKGSFSTLEIQRTEQGDSAMYLCASSLTSGGLKETQYFGPGTRLLVL.

Regarding this clonotype: A much bigger clone sits one base away, suggesting this may be a read error. The chain links TRBV5-1 to TRBJ2-3; D may be TRBD1 (6 bases). The CDR3 totals 15 residues. CDR1 is SGHRS and CDR2 is YFSETQ in the germline V gene. CDR3 coding DNA: TGCGCCGGCAGCTCCGGGACACTAAACACAGATACGCAGTATTTT. Its protein product is CAGSSGTLNTDTQYF.

The chain carries TRBV6-2 or TRBV6-3 and TRBJ2-1, with D tentatively TRBD1 or TRBD2 (6 bases each). The CDR3 is 15 residues long. V lost 2 bases to trimming and J lost 2 bases, with 10 bases between them. CDR1 is MNHEY, CDR2 SVGEGT, per germline. CDR3 coding DNA: TGTGCCAGCAGTTACGGGGGGCTACCCTACAATGAGCAGTTCTTC. Encoded protein: CASSYGGLPYNEQFF.

This clonotype was seen ten or more times. The chain is built from TRBV4-3 and TRBJ2-6; 10 nucleotides match TRBD2. The CDR3 has 18 amino acids. The V gene's germline CDR1 is LGHNA and CDR2 YSLEER. Trimming took 0 bases from V and 3 from J; bases not matched to a gene: 5. CDR3 nucleotides: TGCGCCAGCAGCCAAGAGTCTAGCGGGAGTTATGGGGCCAACGTCCTGACTTTC. Translating it yields CASSQESSGSYGANVLTF.

The gene calls are TRBV5-5 and TRBJ1-6, with D hard to call. Per the germline V gene, CDR1 is SGHKS and CDR2 is YYEKEE (reference sequence). This CDR3 region has 16 residues. V dropped 0 bases and J dropped 2 bases, with 9 bases sitting between them. The CDR3 bases are TGTGCCAGCAGCTTGGGCCCTATGGCCTATAATTCACCCCTCCACTTT. The encoded protein is CASSLGPMAYNSPLHF.

This clonotype was counted at least ten times. This chain joins TRBV12-3 or TRBV12-4 and TRBJ1-5; tentatively, D is TRBD1 (6 bases). V was pared by 6 bases and J by 3 bases, with 15 bases between. The CDR3 length is 15 residues. CDR3 nucleotide sequence: TGTGCCAGCAGCCGACAGGTTTACGACAATCAGCCCCAGCATTTT. Translated: CASSRQVYDNQPQHF.

The CDR3 loop is CASSLAGFGLAGALEQFF. The DNA of the CDR3 is TGTGCCAGCAGCTTGGCCGGGTTCGGACTAGCGGGAGCATTAGAGCAGTTCTTC. This chain uses TRBV5-6 with TRBJ2-1; TRBD2 agrees at 13 bases. Losses at the gene ends were 0 bases for V and 10 bases for J; bases not matched to a gene: 13. There are 18 residues in the CDR3. In germline, CDR1 is SGHDT, CDR2 YYEEEE.

This clonotype was found many times. This rearrangement joins TRBV6-6 to TRBJ2-3; TRBD2 is a possible D gene (6 bases). V was clipped by 5 bases and J by 1 base, with 10 bases between them. Germline loops: CDR1 MNHNY, CDR2 SVGAGI (reference sequence). CDR3 length equals 14 residues. CDR3 DNA sequence: TGTGCCAGCAGTCACGGGACTCGCACAGATACGCAGTATTTT. Its protein product is CASSHGTRTDTQYF.

This clonotype was detected many times. The chain employs TRBV4-2 and TRBJ2-7, with D perhaps TRBD1 (6 bases). V was pared by 4 bases and J by 0 bases, with 16 bases between. The CDR3 contains 16 residues. Germline-derived CDR1 and CDR2 are LGHNA and YNFKEQ. Here the CDR3 DNA reads TGTGCCAGCAGCCTATATCACAGGGCCAGCTCCTACGAGCAGTACTTC. Its translation is CASSLYHRASSYEQYF.

A word on this clonotype: A much larger clone differs from this one at a single base, so this may be a read error. The chain carries TRBV5-1 and TRBJ2-3, with unresolved D. In germline, CDR1 is SGHRS, CDR2 YFSETQ. V was trimmed by 0 bases and J by 3 bases, leaving 11 bases between them. CDR3 size: 15 residues. The CDR3 loop reads CASSLDPVWTDTQYF. The CDR3 DNA reads as TGCGCCAGCAGCTTGGACCCGGTCTGGACAGATACGCAGTATTTT.

This clonotype was detected many times. The rearrangement joins TRBV29-1 to TRBJ2-3; D remains ambiguous. The CDR3 sequence is 13 residues long. With 4 bases removed from V and 3 bases from J, the gap between germline ends came to 11 bases. Germline V CDR1 and CDR2: SQVTM, ANQGSEA. Here the CDR3 DNA reads TGCAGCGTTGTGAGCGACAATACAGATACGCAGTATTTT. Protein sequence: CSVVSDNTDTQYF.

This clonotype was detected many times. The rearrangement links TRBV6-2 or TRBV6-3 to TRBJ2-5; tentatively, D is TRBD2 (6 bases). The CDR3 totals 13 residues. Trimming shortened V by 6 bases and J by 7 bases, and 15 bases separated the two germline ends. CDR1 MNHEY and CDR2 SVGEGT come from the germline V gene. CDR3 residues: CASSRGTFRTQYF. The CDR3 nucleotides read TGTGCCAGCAGCCGCGGGACCTTTAGGACCCAGTACTTC.

This clonotype was counted many times. The chain employs TRBV9 and TRBJ2-3, with D hard to call. V lost 3 bases and J lost 2, with 10 bases in between. This CDR3 comprises 14 residues. Germline CDR1 SGDLS, CDR2 YYNGEE. The CDR3 region is CASSEATTTDTQYF. In DNA form, the CDR3 reads TGTGCCAGCAGCGAGGCTACTACCACAGATACGCAGTATTTT.

Concerning this clonotype: One base away lies a much larger clone, so this may be a sequencing read error. The chain joins TRBV7-3 to TRBJ2-1; D not resolved. Looked up from germline, CDR1 is SGHTA and CDR2 is FQGTGA. V was pared by 8 bases and J by 9 bases, with 17 bases between. The CDR3 has 13 residues. The CDR3 here is CASGPGGGIEQFF. The CDR3 DNA reads as TGTGCCAGCGGCCCGGGCGGCGGAATTGAGCAGTTCTTC.

A remark on this clonotype: One end of the junction fails to match germline, which may point to a read error. The chain joins TRBV11-2 to TRBJ1-1, with D maybe TRBD1 (5 bases). The CDR3 totals 18 residues. Germline V gene data show CDR1 as SGHAT and CDR2 as FQNNGV. The chain's CDR3 is CASSLVLGDGLKNTEASF. CDR3 bases: TGTGCCAGCAGCTTAGTGCTGGGGGACGGACTAAAGAACACTGAAGCTTCCTTT.

This chain links TRBV21-1 with TRBJ1-3; TRBD1, the D gene given by the table, was not confirmed from the DNA. TRBV21-1 is a pseudogene. The CDR3 is 16 amino acids. As DNA, the CDR3 is TGTACCAGCATCCCGGGACAGGGTCGTTTTGGAAACACCATATATTTT. It is translated as CTSIPGQGRFGNTIYF.

This clonotype was detected ten times or more. The rearrangement uses TRBV7-8 and TRBJ2-6; D gene uncertain. The germline V gene encodes CDR1 SGHVS and CDR2 FQNEAQ. Trimming shortened V by 0 bases and J by 4 bases, and 7 bases separated the two germline ends. The CDR3 contains 15 residues. Here the CDR3 DNA reads TGTGCCAGCAGCTTAGCAGGGTTCGGGGCCAACGTCCTGACTTTC. Its protein product is CASSLAGFGANVLTF.

This clonotype was counted ten times or more. This sequence joins TRBV4-3 and TRBJ2-1, with TRBD2 as a possible D gene (6 bases). Trimming shortened V by 0 bases and J by 4 bases, and 10 bases separated the two germline ends. The germline V gene encodes CDR1 LGHNA and CDR2 YSLEER. The CDR3 is 15 residues long. CDR3 sequence reads: CASSQDKAGYNEQFF. For the CDR3, the DNA is TGCGCCAGCAGCCAAGATAAGGCGGGGTACAATGAGCAGTTCTTC.

To note about this clonotype: This sequence may be a read error, since a much larger clone differs from it by one base. This chain joins TRBV12-3 or TRBV12-4 and TRBJ2-2, with 7 bases identical to TRBD1. The CDR3 covers 16 residues. CDR3 region: CASRNTRGSNTGELSF. DNA of the CDR3: TGTGCCAGCAGAAATACCAGGGGGTCGAACACCGGGGAGCTGTCTTTT.

This clonotype was seen many times. The chain combines TRBV21-1 with TRBJ2-3; whether TRBD1, the table's D call, matches the DNA was not checked. TRBV21-1 is termed a pseudogene. This CDR3 has 18 amino acids. CDR3 nucleotides: TGTGCCAGCAGTACAGGACAGCACCACAGGGGTGAGACAGATACGCAGTATTTT. It is translated as CASSTGQHHRGETDTQYF.

This clonotype was recorded at least ten times. V is TRBV10-3 and J is TRBJ2-2, with TRBD2 identical over 9 bases. This CDR3 is 17 amino acids long. V gave up 3 bases and J gave up 5 bases; unmatched junction bases: 10. Germline loops: CDR1 ENHRY, CDR2 SYGVKD. In DNA, the CDR3 is TGTGCCATCAGTGACGGCGGGAGGGCCGCTTATACCGGGGAGCTGTTTTTT. This codes for CAISDGGRAAYTGELFF.

In its sample, this clonotype was seen a few times. A much larger clone sits a single nucleotide away, making a read error possible. This chain uses TRBV5-6 with TRBJ2-5, with D unresolved. The CDR3 is made up of 13 amino acids. V was clipped by 0 bases and J by 6 bases, with 9 bases between them. In germline, CDR1 is SGHDT, CDR2 YYEEEE. The CDR3 DNA reads TGTGCCAGCAGCTTGGCTGGTGAGAAGACCCAGTACTTC. It is translated as CASSLAGEKTQYF.

The sample holds many counts of this clonotype. The DNA of the CDR3 is TGTGCCAGCAGCCCCTTGGGGGGGGGTACGACAGATACGCAGTATTTT. This sequence encodes CASSPLGGGTTDTQYF. This chain connects TRBV7-2 to TRBJ2-3, with 7 bases fitting TRBD2. Trimming took 5 bases from V and 3 from J; bases not matched to a gene: 11. Germline CDR1 and CDR2: SGHTA and FQGNSA. The length of the CDR3 is 16 residues. The full variable domain, completed using reference TRBV7-2 and TRBJ2-3, is GAGVSQSPSNKVTEKGKDVELRCDPISGHTALYWYRQSLGQGLEFLIYFQGNSAPDKSGLPSDRFSAERTGGSVSTLTIQRTQQEDSAVYLCASSPLGGGTTDTQYFGPGTRLTVL.